This T cell receptor (beta chain) was retrieved from a study of cytomegalovirus exposure and HLA in healthy donors. Turning to this clone: Its antigen is still unknown.

The primer mix had 60 Vbeta and 13 Jbeta primers. Sequencing was performed with immunoSEQ multiplex PCR; in TCRdb, only in-frame clones are kept and a portion is missing. The clone table shows some 130,000 clones, with the ten largest holding over 1.5%. Study-wide points: An assumption of roughly uniform sequencing depth across donors underlay the presence/absence analyses.

Germline CDR1 and CDR2: SGHTA and FQGNSA. This CDR3 has 16 amino acids. The V segment lost 5 bases and the J segment 6 bases; nucleotides outside the gene matches: 12. The chain has TRBV7-2 and TRBJ2-1; 8 nucleotides line up with TRBD2. Sequenced input: PBMCs. The origin of this receptor is a man aged 18 to 30 in good health and CMV-seronegative. The CDR3 DNA reads TGTGCCAGCAGCCTTTCCGCTAGCGGGTACGGCAATGAGCAGTTCTTC. This translates into CASSLSASGYGNEQFF.